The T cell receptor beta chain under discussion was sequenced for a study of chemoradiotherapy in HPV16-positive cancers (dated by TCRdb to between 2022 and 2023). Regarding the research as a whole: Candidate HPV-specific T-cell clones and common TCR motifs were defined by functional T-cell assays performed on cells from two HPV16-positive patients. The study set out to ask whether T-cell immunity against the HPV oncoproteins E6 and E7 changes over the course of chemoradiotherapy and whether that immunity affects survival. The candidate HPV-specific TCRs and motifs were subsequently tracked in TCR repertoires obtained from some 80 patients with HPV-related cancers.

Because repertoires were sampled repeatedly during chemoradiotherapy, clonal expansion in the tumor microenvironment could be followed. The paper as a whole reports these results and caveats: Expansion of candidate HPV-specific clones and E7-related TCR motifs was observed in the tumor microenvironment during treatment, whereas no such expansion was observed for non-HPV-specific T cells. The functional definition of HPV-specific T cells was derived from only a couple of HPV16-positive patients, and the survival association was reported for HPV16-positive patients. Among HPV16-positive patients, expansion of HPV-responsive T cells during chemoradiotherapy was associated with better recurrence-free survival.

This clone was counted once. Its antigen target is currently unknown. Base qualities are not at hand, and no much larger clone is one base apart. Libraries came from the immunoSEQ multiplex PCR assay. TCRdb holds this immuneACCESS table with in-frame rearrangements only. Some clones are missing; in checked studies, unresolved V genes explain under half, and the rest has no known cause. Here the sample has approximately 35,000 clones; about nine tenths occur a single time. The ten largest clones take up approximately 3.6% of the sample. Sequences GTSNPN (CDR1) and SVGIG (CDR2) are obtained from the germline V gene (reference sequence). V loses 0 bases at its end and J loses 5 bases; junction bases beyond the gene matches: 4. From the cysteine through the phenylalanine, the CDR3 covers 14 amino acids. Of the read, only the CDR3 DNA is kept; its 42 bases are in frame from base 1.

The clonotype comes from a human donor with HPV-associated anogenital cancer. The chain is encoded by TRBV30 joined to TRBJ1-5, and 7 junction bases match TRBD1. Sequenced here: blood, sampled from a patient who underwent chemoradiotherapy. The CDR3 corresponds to CAWSVQGPYQPQHF. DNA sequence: TGTGCCTGGAGTGTACAGGGGCCTTATCAGCCCCAGCATTTT.